The T cell receptor beta chain under discussion was sequenced for a study of blood T cell repertoires in COVID-19. Study-wide background: Specimens from acute and convalescent COVID-19 originated in the United States, Italy and Spain.

Individuals aged about 18 to 95 years were recruited from roughly 22 US areas. Participants were placed into cohorts based on the clinical history they reported. The authors' processing: Estimates of nucleated cell counts were drawn from the amplification of reference gene primers. TCRdb's copy holds only in-frame clones and misses some; the assay was immunoSEQ multiplex PCR. That table is the source of V, J and clone size, and D and trimming were worked out from the DNA. The sample has more than 350,000 clones, over 75% seen once; the top ten hold around 1.5%. The V gene lost 2 bases and the J gene lost 1 base, with 8 bases spanning the gap. Germline CDR1 is KGHSH and CDR2 is LQKENI. The CDR3 length is 15 residues.

Sequencing was carried out using PBMCs or T cells enriched from blood (not recorded which). J is TRBJ2-2 and V is TRBV18, with D hard to call. This clonotype was obtained from a young woman who had been exposed to COVID-19. In DNA, the CDR3 is TGTGCCAGCTCACCAAGACAAGGGAACACCGGGGAGCTGTTTTTT. Amino acids: CASSPRQGNTGELFF.